This is a list of T cell receptor beta chains from one sample in a study of cytomegalovirus exposure and HLA in healthy donors. Libraries were prepared by immunoSEQ multiplex PCR; TCRdb keeps only in-frame clonotypes and omits some of them. Here the sample spans roughly 190,000 clones, over 75% being singletons. The specimen was PBMCs. These TCRs come from a man between 50 and 59 years old in good health and CMV-seronegative. Both conserved end residues are part of each CDR3.

V gene: TRBV11-3
CDR3 protein: CASSLGTSGGLNSPLHF

V gene: TRBV6-1
CDR3 protein: CASSGPPDRVNQPQHF

V gene: TRBV29-1
CDR3 protein: CSVELPDGIKETQYF

V gene: TRBV18
CDR3 protein: CASSQESSYNSPLHF

V gene: TRBV29-1
CDR3 protein: CSVGGHPNQPQHF

V gene: TRBV2
CDR3 protein: CASRGARTDTQYF

V gene: TRBV4-1
CDR3 protein: CASSQGDRATNEKLFF

V gene: TRBV5-1
CDR3 protein: CASSFRDLTEAFF

V gene: TRBV5-6
CDR3 protein: CASSFSSALYEQYF

V gene: TRBV19
CDR3 protein: CASSIRGVNTEAFF

V gene: TRBV30
CDR3 protein: CAWSTGSGSPLHF

V gene: TRBV5-4
CDR3 protein: CASSFRGALKETQYF

V gene: TRBV2
CDR3 protein: CASSIDRVDNSPLHF

V gene: TRBV5-1
CDR3 protein: CASSPGPSFYGYTF

V gene: TRBV6-1
CDR3 protein: CASVSTEAFF

V gene: TRBV18
CDR3 protein: CASSPPAGITEAFF

V gene: TRBV19
CDR3 protein: CASFLAARGNTEAFF

V gene: TRBV1
CDR3 protein: CTSRPVAGGLETQYF

V gene: TRBV7-9
CDR3 protein: CASSLAQGRTSPLHF

V gene: TRBV27
CDR3 protein: CASSADISRPLHF

V gene: TRBV5-1
CDR3 protein: CASSLATEYGYTF

V gene: TRBV13
CDR3 protein: CASRVRRGGRTGELFF

V gene: TRBV6-6
CDR3 protein: CASSKIQGAQVGYTF

V gene: TRBV27
CDR3 protein: CASSLSRRDVGYTF

V gene: TRBV2
CDR3 protein: CASGDRGAYNEQFF

V gene: TRBV18
CDR3 protein: CASSPGQGRTEAFF

V gene: TRBV28
CDR3 protein: CASSLADNSPLHF

V gene: TRBV29-1
CDR3 protein: CSVSTRLSYEQYF

V gene: TRBV10-1
CDR3 protein: CASSESRTGNEQYF

V gene: TRBV9
CDR3 protein: CASSPQGTDETYSGNTIYF

V gene: TRBV2
CDR3 protein: CASRRTGGVTDTQYF